This TCR beta chain was sequenced in a study of blood T cells in healthy people across ages. About the research overall: Template switching recovered approximately one barcoded beta molecule for every two T cells.

This clonotype came up many times. Every donor provided 7.5 to 10 milliliters of peripheral blood. They isolated at least 7 million PBMCs from each sample. Alongside a J-beta primer mix, a sample-barcoded 5' primer served in a second PCR lasting about 6 to 11 cycles. TCRdb fed the 5' RACE reads into MiXCR, producing one record per CDR3 protein. The sample holds about 1.4 million distinct CDR3 sequences, approximately 59% seen once. Material: blood. The TCR sequence derives from a man younger than 35 in good health.

The CDR3 spells CSVEFGYEQYF. In nucleotides, the CDR3 is TGCAGCGTTGAATTCGGATACGAGCAGTACTTC. The chain combines TRBV29-1 with TRBJ2-7; unclear D gene. Trimming removed 2 bases from V and 4 bases from J, with 6 bases in between. Germline assignment: CDR1 SQVTM and CDR2 ANQGSEA. The CDR3 is 11 residues long.